The 3 T cell receptor beta chains below come from one sample, sequenced in a study of blood T cells in healthy people across ages. Primers used in a second PCR of roughly 6 to 11 cycles were a sample-barcoded 5' primer and a J-beta primer mix. TCRdb re-derived calls from the 5' RACE reads in MiXCR, one entry per CDR3 protein. The sample holds about 1.4 million distinct CDR3 sequences, approximately 59% seen once. The sequenced material came from blood. These receptor sequences come from a man younger than 30 in good health.

V and J are TRBV13 and TRBJ2-1; the D gene is possibly TRBD1 (5 bases). Trimming took 5 bases from V and 2 from J, leaving 7 bases between them. The CDR3 has 13 amino acids. CDR1 is PRHDT, CDR2 FYEKMQ, per germline (reference sequence). CDR3 in DNA: TGTGCCAGCAGCGAGGACACCTACAATGAGCAGTTCTTC. It encodes CASSEDTYNEQFF.

In its sample, this clonotype was seen a few times. Sequence at one end of the junction differs from germline and may be a read error. The V gene is TRBV20-1, the J gene TRBJ2-1; the match to TRBD2 covers 9 bases. This CDR3 contains 14 residues. Germline V lookup: CDR1 DFQATT, CDR2 SNEGSKA (reference sequence). The CDR3 reads CSARGSGRGYEQFF. CDR3 in DNA: TGCAGCGCTAGAGGTAGCGGGAGAGGGTATGAGCAGTTCTTC.

This clonotype was picked up one time. The chain is built from TRBV7-9 and TRBJ1-2, with D possibly TRBD1 on 6 matching bases. V was pared by 5 bases and J by 0 bases, with 13 bases between. Germline-derived CDR1 and CDR2 are SEHNR and FQNEAQ (reference sequence). This CDR3 has 15 amino acids. DNA of the CDR3: TGTGCCAGCAGCCCGGGGGCTGCCGCTAACTATGGCTACACCTTC. Its protein product is CASSPGAAANYGYTF.